This TCR beta chain was captured by sequencing in a study of OX40 agonist ivuxolimab in advanced cancers. General study findings and limits: Expanded peripheral T cells had an undetermined antigen specificity. The study found among the lowest clonal expansion in partial responders at 0.1-3.0 mg/kg. The average count of expanded clones was higher among CD8+ T cells than among CD4+. Low normalized T-cell clonal expansion also characterized some of the nonresponders.

Trimming shortened V by 1 base and J by 5 bases, and 11 bases separated the two germline ends. The germline V gene has CDR1 SGHAT and CDR2 FQNNGV. This CDR3 is 14 amino acids long. Measured with immunoSEQ multiplex PCR; TCRdb has only the in-frame clones, and not every one. The sample contains 100,000 or so clones, approximately 91% of which appear only once. On this clone: The antigen remains unidentified.

This chain links TRBV11-2 with TRBJ1-2, with unresolved D. Sequencing used CD4+ or CD8+ T cells sorted from blood, obtained in a trial of the OX40 agonist ivuxolimab. The origin of this receptor is an adult with an advanced solid tumor such as melanoma, head and neck, liver or kidney cancer. CDR3 bases: TGTGCCAGCAGCTTAGCGCTTAAAGTGTATGGCTACACCTTC. It yields the protein CASSLALKVYGYTF. The entire variable domain, with the rest obtained from reference TRBV11-2 and TRBJ1-2, is as follows: EAGVAQSPRYKIIEKRQSVAFWCNPISGHATLYWYQQILGQGPKLLIQFQNNGVVDDSQLPKDRFSAERLKGVDSTLKIQPAKLEDSAVYLCASSLALKVYGYTFGSGTRLTVV.